The 22 T cell receptor beta chains in this list originate from one sample, sequenced in a study of shared clonotypes between healthy human individuals (dated by TCRdb to between 2020 and 2021). CD8 naive samples were CD45RO-negative cells positively selected for CCR7, giving a CD45RA+CCR7+ population that excluded TemRA cells. Libraries were made using the immunoSEQ multiplex PCR assay. Held by TCRdb, this immuneACCESS table contains in-frame sequences only and omits some clones. Under half of the omission traces to an unresolved V gene where checked; the cause of the rest is unknown. The sample yields hundreds of thousands of clones; 90% to 95% were counted once. The ten biggest clones cover approximately 0.12% of the sample. The sequenced sample was naive CD8+ T cells sorted from blood. The sample's cell subset or site label, decoded: CD45RA+CCR7+. These receptors were obtained from a woman aged 25 to 45 in good health.

The rearrangement links TRBV5-1 to TRBJ2-6; 12 bases match TRBD1. The junction had 7 bases not matched to a gene; V was cut back by 0 bases and J by 0 bases. Germline CDR1 is SGHRS and CDR2 is YFSETQ. CDR3 length: 20 amino acids. The CDR3 nucleotides are TGCGCCAGCAGCTTGGCCGGGACAGGGGGCGCTCCCTCTGGGGCCAACGTCCTGACTTTC. Translating it yields CASSLAGTGGAPSGANVLTF.

CDR3 sequence reads: CASSSADTTERKYF. In DNA, the CDR3 is TGTGCCAGCAGTTCCGCCGACACGACCGAGAGGAAGTACTTC. This chain joins TRBV5-4 and TRBJ2-7; D unresolved. This CDR3 spans 14 amino acids. Germline V gene data show CDR1 as SGHNT and CDR2 as YYREEE (reference sequence). The V gene lost 5 bases and the J gene lost 11 bases, with 23 bases spanning the gap. Supplemented by reference TRBV5-4 and TRBJ2-7, the full variable domain reads ETGVTQSPTHLIKTRGQQVTLRCSSQSGHNTVSWYQQALGQGPQFIFQYYREEENGRGNFPPRFSGLQFPNYSSELNVNALELDDSALYLCASSSADTTERKYFGPGTRLTVT.

This chain links TRBV9 with TRBJ1-1, with unresolved D. Germline CDR1 is SGDLS and CDR2 is YYNGEE. This CDR3 comprises 13 residues. V was trimmed by 0 bases and J by 4 bases, leaving 7 bases between them. CDR3 amino acids: CASSVEGFTEAFF. The CDR3 nucleotides read TGTGCCAGCAGCGTAGAAGGATTCACTGAAGCTTTCTTT.

This chain connects TRBV27 to TRBJ2-1; D might be TRBD1 (6 bases). The V gene's germline CDR1 is MNHEY and CDR2 SMNVEV (reference sequence). This CDR3 is 15 amino acids long. With 8 bases removed from V and 3 bases from J, the gap between germline ends came to 17 bases. The CDR3 bases are TGTGCCAGCTCTCGGGGACATAACAACTACAATGAGCAGTTCTTC. It translates to CASSRGHNNYNEQFF.

V gene TRBV2 combines with J gene TRBJ2-3; 11 nucleotides match TRBD2. This CDR3 is 15 amino acids long. The J segment lost 2 bases and the V segment lost 3 bases, leaving 1 base of the junction unmatched. CDR1 and CDR2 from the germline V gene are SNHLY and FYNNEI. The DNA of the CDR3 is TGTGCCAGCAGTGAGGGACTAGCGGCCACAGATACGCAGTATTTT. This codes for CASSEGLAATDTQYF.

The CDR3 DNA reads as TGTGCCAGCAGCTTGGGCAGGTATGTTGGCAATGAGCAGTTCTTC. Protein sequence: CASSLGRYVGNEQFF. This chain links TRBV7-2 with TRBJ2-1; D not resolved. Germline V gene lookup returns CDR1 SGHTA and CDR2 FQGNSA. Trimming took 3 bases from V and 6 from J, leaving 15 bases between them. The CDR3 contains 15 residues.

This chain connects TRBV9 to TRBJ2-3; D may be TRBD1 or TRBD2 (5 bases each). V was cut by 0 bases and J by 6 bases, with 17 bases left in between. Per the germline V gene, CDR1 is SGDLS and CDR2 is YYNGEE. The CDR3 has 16 amino acids. The CDR3: CASSVERGLLTDTQYF. In nucleotides, the CDR3 is TGTGCCAGCAGCGTAGAACGGGGCCTTTTAACGGATACGCAGTATTTT.

J is TRBJ2-7 and V is TRBV28; 10 bases match TRBD2. Germline loops: CDR1 MDHEN, CDR2 SYDVKM. J gave up 1 base and V 3 bases, and 9 bases lay outside the gene matches. This CDR3 contains 17 residues. The CDR3 loop is CASSLGLAGDGSYEQYF. CDR3 sequence (DNA): TGTGCCAGCAGTTTGGGTCTAGCGGGAGACGGGTCCTACGAGCAGTACTTC.

The V and J genes are TRBV27 and TRBJ2-7, with D hard to call. The V end lost 8 bases, the J end lost 4 bases, and 12 bases lay between the germline ends. Germline V CDR1 and CDR2: MNHEY, SMNVEV (reference sequence). The CDR3 totals 12 residues. CDR3 sequence reads: CASAAHTYEQYF. In DNA form, the CDR3 reads TGTGCCAGCGCGGCACACACATACGAGCAGTACTTC.

This clone was recorded once. This sequence joins TRBV4-1 and TRBJ2-7, with D unclear. Germline CDR1 is MGHRA and CDR2 is YSYEKL. V lost 1 base, J lost 5 bases, and 15 bases lay in between. The CDR3 runs to 15 residues. CDR3 sequence reads: CASSQVASTTHEQYF. CDR3 nucleotide sequence: TGCGCCAGCAGCCAAGTCGCCTCGACAACCCACGAGCAGTACTTC.

The chain employs TRBV15 and TRBJ2-2; TRBD2 aligns across 12 bases. The V and J ends lost 0 bases and 6 bases, in that order; junction bases with no gene match: 14. The CDR3 totals 20 residues. Germline CDR1 and CDR2: LNHNV and YYDKDF (reference sequence). As DNA, the CDR3 is TGTGCCACCAGCAGAGATCCCCGACTAGCGGGAGTGGGTCGGGCCGGGGAGCTGTTTTTT. It translates to CATSRDPRLAGVGRAGELFF.

This sequence joins TRBV19 and TRBJ2-5, with 9 nucleotides matching TRBD2. Trimming took 3 bases from V and 4 from J; bases not matched to a gene: 6. CDR3 length equals 15 residues. CDR1 and CDR2 from the germline V gene are LNHDA and SQIVND (reference sequence). In nucleotides, the CDR3 is TGTGCCAGTAGTATTGCGGGAGGGTGGCGAGAGACCCAGTACTTC. Its protein product is CASSIAGGWRETQYF.

The chain links TRBV19 to TRBJ2-7; no reliable D call. Germline CDR1 LNHDA, CDR2 SQIVND (reference sequence). Trimming cost V 5 bases and J 4 bases, with 12 bases left between them. The CDR3 is 13 amino acids. The CDR3 DNA follows: TGTGCCAGTAGTCCGCTTCTTGGGTACGAGCAGTACTTC. Translation gives CASSPLLGYEQYF.

In its sample, this clone was seen once. CDR3 coding DNA: TGTGCCAGCAGTTTCACCTCTAGCTCTGAAGCTTTCTTT. This encodes CASSFTSSSEAFF. The chain links TRBV27 to TRBJ1-1; D remains ambiguous. There are 13 residues in the CDR3. CDR1 and CDR2 (germline): MNHEY, SMNVEV (reference sequence). Trimming cost V 3 bases and J 6 bases, with 11 bases left between them.

V and J are TRBV7-9 and TRBJ1-1; D may be TRBD1 (6 bases). This CDR3 region has 15 residues. The germline V gene encodes CDR1 SEHNR and CDR2 FQNEAQ (reference sequence). Trimming took 4 bases from V and 3 from J, leaving 15 bases between them. The CDR3 region has the DNA TGTGCCAGCAGCTCTACAGGGCGAGGGGACACTGAAGCTTTCTTT. It is translated as CASSSTGRGDTEAFF.

A note on this clone: The sample carries other DNA sequences with the same CDR3. This chain links TRBV5-6 with TRBJ1-2; no reliable D call. Germline V gives CDR1 SGHDT, CDR2 YYEEEE. CDR3 length: 12 amino acids. V shed 0 bases and J shed 3 bases, with 3 bases lying between them. The CDR3 bases are TGTGCCAGCAGCTTGGGGGACTATGGCTACACCTTC. Protein product: CASSLGDYGYTF.

This clone appeared once. The chain links TRBV6-1 to TRBJ1-2; D remains ambiguous. From germline, CDR1 is MNHNS and CDR2 SASEGT. V was cut by 8 bases and J by 5 bases, with 15 bases left in between. This CDR3 has 13 residues. The CDR3 bases are TGTGCCAGCGATCCTCTTGTGGGATATGGCTACACCTTC. Protein product: CASDPLVGYGYTF.

This clone was observed a single time. This sequence joins TRBV15 and TRBJ2-1, with D perhaps TRBD2 (6 bases). V lost 8 bases to trimming and J lost 2 bases, with 10 bases between them. CDR1 is LNHNV and CDR2 is YYDKDF in the germline V gene (reference sequence). The CDR3 spans 13 residues. This CDR3 is CATQAGPYNEQFF. In nucleotides, the CDR3 is TGTGCCACCCAAGCGGGCCCCTACAATGAGCAGTTCTTC.

The genes are TRBV7-9 and TRBJ2-7; no clear D. There are 11 residues in the CDR3. The V gene's germline CDR1 is SEHNR and CDR2 FQNEAQ (reference sequence). V lost 5 bases, J lost 5 bases, and 7 bases lay in between. The CDR3 region has the DNA TGTGCCAGCAGCCCGACGCACGAGCAGTACTTC. Amino acid sequence: CASSPTHEQYF.

This rearrangement joins TRBV28 to TRBJ1-3, with D uncertain. V was pared by 5 bases and J by 4 bases, with 15 bases between. CDR3 length: 15 residues. CDR1 is MDHEN and CDR2 is SYDVKM in the germline V gene. The CDR3 reads CASSPGPVRGNTIYF. Written as DNA, the CDR3 is TGTGCCAGCAGTCCCGGTCCGGTGAGGGGAAACACCATATATTTT.

The chain joins TRBV2 to TRBJ1-3, with D unclear. The CDR3 runs to 14 residues. The V gene lost 4 bases and the J gene lost 2 bases, with 9 bases spanning the gap. In germline, CDR1 is SNHLY, CDR2 FYNNEI. The CDR3, as DNA: TGTGCCAGCAGTGGTGAGTTAGCTGGAAACACCATATATTTT. Protein product: CASSGELAGNTIYF.

The chain links TRBV28 to TRBJ1-1; D possibly corresponds to TRBD1 (6 bases). The CDR3 length is 13 residues. Trimming cost V 7 bases and J 4 bases, with 13 bases left between them. Germline V gene lookup returns CDR1 MDHEN and CDR2 SYDVKM. CDR3 loop: CASNRGAGTEAFF. The CDR3, as DNA: TGTGCCAGCAATCGGGGGGCGGGCACTGAAGCTTTCTTT. The full variable domain, in which reference TRBV28 and TRBJ1-1 provide the parts outside the CDR3, is DVKVTQSSRYLVKRTGEKVFLECVQDMDHENMFWYRQDPGLGLRLIYFSYDVKMKEKGDIPEGYSVSREKKERFSLILESASTNQTSMYLCASNRGAGTEAFFGQGTRLTVV.